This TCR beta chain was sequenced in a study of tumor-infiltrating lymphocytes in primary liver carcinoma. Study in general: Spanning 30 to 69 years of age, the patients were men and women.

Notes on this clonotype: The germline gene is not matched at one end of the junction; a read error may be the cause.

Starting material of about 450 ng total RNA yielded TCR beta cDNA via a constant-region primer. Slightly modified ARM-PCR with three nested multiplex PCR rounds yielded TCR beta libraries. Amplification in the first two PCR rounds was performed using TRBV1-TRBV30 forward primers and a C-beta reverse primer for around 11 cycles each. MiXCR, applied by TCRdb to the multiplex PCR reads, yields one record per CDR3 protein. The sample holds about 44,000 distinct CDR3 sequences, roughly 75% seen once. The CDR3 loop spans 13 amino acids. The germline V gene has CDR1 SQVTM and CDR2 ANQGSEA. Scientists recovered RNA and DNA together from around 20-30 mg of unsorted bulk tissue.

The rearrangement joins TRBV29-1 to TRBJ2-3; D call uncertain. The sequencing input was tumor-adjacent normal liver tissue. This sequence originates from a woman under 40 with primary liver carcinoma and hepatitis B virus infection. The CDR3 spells CSVQTFSTVTRYF. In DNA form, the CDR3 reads TGCAGCGTGCAGACATTCAGCACAGTTACGCGGTATTTT.